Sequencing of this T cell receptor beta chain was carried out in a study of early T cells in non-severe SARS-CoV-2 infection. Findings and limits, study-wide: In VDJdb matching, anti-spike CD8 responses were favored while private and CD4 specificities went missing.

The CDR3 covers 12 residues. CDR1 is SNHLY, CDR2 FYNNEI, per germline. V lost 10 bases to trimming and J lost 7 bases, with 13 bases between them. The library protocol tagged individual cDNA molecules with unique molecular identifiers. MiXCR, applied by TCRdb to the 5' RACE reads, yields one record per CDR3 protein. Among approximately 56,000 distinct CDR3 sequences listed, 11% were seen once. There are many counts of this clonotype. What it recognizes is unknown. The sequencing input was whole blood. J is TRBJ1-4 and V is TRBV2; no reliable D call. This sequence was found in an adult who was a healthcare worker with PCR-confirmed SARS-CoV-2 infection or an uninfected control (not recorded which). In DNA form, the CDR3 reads TGTGCCACCTCGATGTTACGTGAAAAACTGTTTTTT. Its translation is CATSMLREKLFF.